This passage covers 24 T cell receptor beta chains from one sample sequenced in a study of T cell responses to AZD1222 COVID-19 vaccine. Only in-frame clones appear in the TCRdb table, and some are missing; sequencing was by immunoSEQ multiplex PCR. The sample carries roughly 36,000 clones, about 89% recorded once. The input for sequencing was peripheral blood, taken on day 0 of AZD1222 vaccination. The receptor source for this set is an adult in good health.

This chain joins TRBV6-1 and TRBJ1-6; TRBD1 might be the D (6 bases). This CDR3 region has 15 residues. Per the germline V gene, CDR1 is MNHNS and CDR2 is SASEGT. Trimming left V 1 base short and J 7 bases short, with 11 bases between. In DNA form, the CDR3 reads TGTGCCAGCAGTGAAGAACAGGGTGACAATTCACCCCTCCACTTT. Residues: CASSEEQGDNSPLHF.

The chain carries TRBV6-2 or TRBV6-3 and TRBJ2-3, with 8 bases identical to TRBD2. Losses at the gene ends were 2 bases for V and 4 bases for J; bases not matched to a gene: 5. Germline lookup yields CDR1 MNHEY and CDR2 SVGEGT. The CDR3 runs 15 residues. CDR3 DNA: TGTGCCAGCAGTTACCTGGCGGGAGGCGCAGATACGCAGTATTTT. It codes for CASSYLAGGADTQYF.

The chain links TRBV7-9 to TRBJ2-7; D unclear. The germline V and J ends were trimmed by 0 bases and 1 base, with 7 bases remaining between them. Germline V gene data show CDR1 as SEHNR and CDR2 as FQNEAQ (reference sequence). The CDR3 totals 14 residues. The CDR3 region is CASSLASQSYEQYF. The CDR3 DNA follows: TGTGCCAGCAGCTTAGCTTCCCAGTCCTACGAGCAGTACTTC.

The DNA of the CDR3 is TGTGCCAGCAGCCCCGGGTCTGGACAGGGTTATAATCAGCCCCAGCATTTT. Protein product: CASSPGSGQGYNQPQHF. The rearrangement links TRBV2 to TRBJ1-5; TRBD1 matches 8 bases. The germline V gene has CDR1 SNHLY and CDR2 FYNNEI. V dropped 6 bases and J dropped 4; count of bases not matched to a gene: 14. The CDR3 sequence is 17 residues long.

The rearrangement joins TRBV5-1 to TRBJ1-3, with 9 bases aligning to TRBD1. Germline CDR1 reads SGHRS; CDR2 reads YFSETQ. This CDR3 has 16 amino acids. Trimming at V came to 1 base and at J to 0 bases, leaving 2 bases not matched to a gene. DNA of the CDR3: TGCGCCAGCAGCTTGAGGGACAGGGACTCTGGAAACACCATATATTTT. Protein: CASSLRDRDSGNTIYF.

V gene TRBV5-1 combines with J gene TRBJ1-2, with 9 nucleotides matching TRBD1. With 1 base clipped from V and 7 bases from J, the junction kept 8 bases outside the gene matches. This CDR3 is 15 amino acids long. CDR1 and CDR2 from the germline V gene are SGHRS and YFSETQ. CDR3 coding DNA: TGCGCCAGCAGCTTGTACCTACAGGGGGCGCGTGGCTACACCTTC. Protein sequence: CASSLYLQGARGYTF.

The chain is built from TRBV4-2 and TRBJ2-1; D tentatively fits TRBD1 or TRBD2 (5 bases each). This CDR3 region has 14 residues. V shed 0 bases and J shed 12 bases, with 15 bases lying between them. Germline assignment: CDR1 LGHNA and CDR2 YNFKEQ. The chain's CDR3 is CASSQDGTPSGQFF. The CDR3 DNA reads as TGTGCCAGCAGCCAAGACGGGACGCCCAGTGGGCAGTTCTTC.

This chain uses TRBV5-6 with TRBJ2-3; D is tentatively TRBD1 or TRBD2 (5 bases each). Germline V lookup: CDR1 SGHDT, CDR2 YYEEEE. The length of the CDR3 is 15 residues. The V end lost 1 base, the J end lost 0 bases, and 9 bases lay between the germline ends. CDR3 loop: CASSLIGGSTDTQYF. The CDR3 coding sequence is TGTGCCAGCAGCTTGATTGGGGGTAGCACAGATACGCAGTATTTT. The full variable domain, rest sourced from reference TRBV5-6 and TRBJ2-3, is DAGVTQSPTHLIKTRGQQVTLRCSPKSGHDTVSWYQQALGQGPQFIFQYYEEEERQRGNFPDRFSGHQFPNYSSELNVNALLLGDSALYLCASSLIGGSTDTQYFGPGTRLTVL.

This clone appeared a single time. The chain joins TRBV6-5 to TRBJ2-2; unclear D gene. Trimming removed 2 bases from V and 1 base from J, with 8 bases in between. The CDR3 sequence is 15 residues long. Germline loops: CDR1 MNHEY, CDR2 SVGAGI. CDR3 amino acids: CASSYADGNTGELFF. The CDR3 DNA reads TGTGCCAGCAGTTACGCAGACGGGAACACCGGGGAGCTGTTTTTT.

The sample holds a few counts of this clone. This chain uses TRBV9 with TRBJ2-1; 7 positions match TRBD2. Germline CDR1 is SGDLS and CDR2 is YYNGEE. Germline trimming cut 0 bases from V and 7 bases from J; bases unmatched to any gene: 13. The CDR3 sequence is 17 residues long. The CDR3 spells CASSVGRGGGTRNEQFF. For the CDR3, the DNA is TGTGCCAGCAGCGTAGGGAGGGGCGGGGGTACTAGGAATGAGCAGTTCTTC.

The rearrangement joins TRBV19 to TRBJ2-7, with D maybe TRBD1 (6 bases). V was cut by 8 bases and J by 0 bases, with 14 bases left in between. CDR1 LNHDA and CDR2 SQIVND come from the germline V gene (reference sequence). The CDR3 runs to 14 residues. The DNA for the CDR3 is TGTGCCAGTCGCTACGGCAGGGGCTCCTACGAGCAGTACTTC. Residues: CASRYGRGSYEQYF.

The chain links TRBV4-2 to TRBJ2-2; 8 bases map to TRBD2. The J segment lost 3 bases and the V segment lost 0 bases, leaving 6 bases of the junction unmatched. Germline-derived CDR1 and CDR2 are LGHNA and YNFKEQ. The CDR3 covers 17 residues. The DNA of the CDR3 is TGTGCCAGCAGCCAAGATCCGGGAGGGCCCGACACCGGGGAGCTGTTTTTT. This gives the protein CASSQDPGGPDTGELFF.

The genes are TRBV3-1 (or the pseudogene TRBV3-2) and TRBJ2-2; TRBD1 matches 8 bases. This CDR3 contains 14 residues. Losses at the gene ends were 7 bases for V and 3 bases for J; bases not matched to a gene: 4. CDR1 is LGHDT and CDR2 is YNNKEL in the germline V gene (reference sequence). The CDR3 sequence: CASTQGADTGELFF. CDR3 DNA: TGTGCCAGCACCCAGGGGGCTGACACCGGGGAGCTGTTTTTT.

The rearrangement uses TRBV7-9 and TRBJ2-7; tentative D call: TRBD2 (6 bases). The ends were cut back, 1 base at V and 2 bases at J, with 12 bases in the middle. The CDR3 extends over 15 amino acids. The germline CDR1 and CDR2 sequences are SEHNR and FQNEAQ (reference sequence). CDR3 sequence reads: CASSLGSGVTYEQYF. DNA of the CDR3: TGTGCCAGCAGCTTAGGATCGGGAGTCACCTACGAGCAGTACTTC.

J is TRBJ1-4 and V is TRBV19; D is perhaps TRBD1 (5 bases). From germline, CDR1 is LNHDA and CDR2 SQIVND (reference sequence). The length of the CDR3 is 15 residues. V dropped 7 bases and J dropped 2 bases, with 14 bases sitting between them. CDR3: CASTRLWGTNEKLFF. The DNA for the CDR3 is TGTGCCAGTACCCGATTATGGGGGACTAATGAAAAACTGTTTTTT.

The chain carries TRBV18 and TRBJ2-2; unclear D gene. This CDR3 region has 15 residues. Trimming stripped 0 bases from V and 2 bases from J, with 7 bases between. CDR1 is KGHSH, CDR2 LQKENI, per germline. The chain's CDR3 is CASSPPSTNTGELFF. The CDR3 DNA sequence: TGTGCCAGCTCACCACCGTCTACCAACACCGGGGAGCTGTTTTTT. Combining the CDR3 with reference TRBV18 and TRBJ2-2 gives the whole variable domain NAGVMQNPRHLVRRRGQEARLRCSPMKGHSHVYWYRQLPEEGLKFMVYLQKENIIDESGMPKERFSAEFPKEGPSILRIQQVVRGDSAAYFCASSPPSTNTGELFFGEGSRLTVL.

The rearrangement links TRBV6-1 to TRBJ1-5, with 9 nucleotides matching TRBD1. V shed 2 bases, J shed 1 base, and the junction held 3 bases outside the gene matches. Germline CDR1 is MNHNS and CDR2 is SASEGT. This CDR3 region has 16 residues. The CDR3 is CASSETGQGSNQPQHF. In DNA, the CDR3 is TGTGCCAGCAGTGAAACAGGACAGGGGAGCAATCAGCCCCAGCATTTT.

CDR3 loop: CAIPLTRGGEQFF. The CDR3 DNA reads TGTGCCATCCCCCTCACTCGCGGGGGTGAGCAGTTCTTC. V gene TRBV2 combines with J gene TRBJ2-1; TRBD2 agrees at 7 bases. Per germline, CDR1 SNHLY and CDR2 FYNNEI. The CDR3 loop spans 13 amino acids. The J segment lost 9 bases and the V segment lost 10 bases, leaving 12 bases of the junction unmatched. The variable domain in full, completed from reference TRBV2 and TRBJ2-1, reads EPEVTQTPSHQVTQMGQEVILRCVPISNHLYFYWYRQILGQKVEFLVSFYNNEISEKSEIFDDQFSVERPDGSNFTLKIRSTKLEDSAMYFCAIPLTRGGEQFFGPGTRLTVL.

The chain combines TRBV28 with TRBJ1-6; a weak D match, TRBD1 (5 bases). CDR3 size: 15 residues. V gave up 7 bases and J gave up 9 bases, with 19 bases separating them. Germline V gene sequence: CDR1 MDHEN, CDR2 SYDVKM. This CDR3 is CASITDVGRGSPLHF. For the CDR3, the DNA is TGTGCCAGCATCACGGACGTGGGGAGGGGTTCACCCCTCCACTTT.

This clone came up a few times. The chain links TRBV10-2 to TRBJ2-7; 7 positions agree with TRBD2. V shed 4 bases, J shed 2 bases, and the junction held 11 bases outside the gene matches. The CDR3 loop spans 16 amino acids. Germline V CDR1 and CDR2: WSHSY, SAAADI. CDR3 in DNA: TGCGCCAGCAGTGCCGAAGAGGCGGGAGAGACCTACGAGCAGTACTTC. Its protein is CASSAEEAGETYEQYF.

The chain joins TRBV2 to TRBJ1-6; unclear D gene. Trimming removed 8 bases from V and 10 bases from J, with 9 bases in between. Germline values: CDR1 SNHLY, CDR2 FYNNEI. There are 11 residues in the CDR3. CDR3 nucleotide sequence: TGTGCCAGCGGATTTGACTCACCCCTCCACTTT. Translation: CASGFDSPLHF. Full variable domain (rest looked up from reference TRBV2 and TRBJ1-6): EPEVTQTPSHQVTQMGQEVILRCVPISNHLYFYWYRQILGQKVEFLVSFYNNEISEKSEIFDDQFSVERPDGSNFTLKIRSTKLEDSAMYFCASGFDSPLHFGNGTRLTVT.

The J gene is TRBJ2-1, the V gene TRBV5-5, with 9 nucleotides matching TRBD1. V dropped 4 bases and J dropped 7; count of bases not matched to a gene: 12. Germline CDR1 reads SGHKS; CDR2 reads YYEKEE (reference sequence). The CDR3 covers 16 residues. The CDR3 DNA reads as TGTGCCAGCAGCAGTCCCCGGGACAGGGTTGAAAATGAGCAGTTCTTC. It encodes CASSSPRDRVENEQFF.

The rearrangement joins TRBV29-1 to TRBJ2-4; maybe TRBD2 (6 bases). The V gene's germline CDR1 is SQVTM and CDR2 ANQGSEA. This CDR3 spans 11 amino acids. Trimming pared 2 bases from V and 15 bases from J, leaving 14 bases between. Here the CDR3 reads CSVEMGLGRYF. DNA for the CDR3: TGCAGCGTTGAAATGGGACTGGGACGGTACTTC.

V usage is TRBV7-3 and J usage is TRBJ2-1, with D possibly TRBD1 on 5 matching bases. CDR1 SGHTA and CDR2 FQGTGA come from the germline V gene. The length of the CDR3 is 13 residues. V was pared by 5 bases and J by 11 bases, with 16 bases between. The CDR3 nucleotides read TGTGCCAGCAGCGTACCCGGCAGGGTGCAGCAGTTCTTC. Its translation is CASSVPGRVQQFF.